What follows are 10 T cell receptor beta chains derived from one specimen sequenced in a study of vaccination and CD4 T cells after COVID-19. The Oncomine TCR Beta short-read assay sequenced DNA from cultured CD4+ T cells. TCRdb re-derived calls from the PCR reads in MiXCR, one entry per CDR3 protein. This table holds 14,000 to 15,000 distinct CDR3 sequences, less than 30% found once. No antigen has been identified for these receptors. Treatment indicated: roughly 11-day PBMC culture with coronavirus spike peptide pools or control peptides (ViraFEST assay). The specimen was cultured CD4+ T cells from blood. The receptors shown here come from a human donor with COVID-19.

The V call is TRBV12-3 or TRBV12-4, the J call TRBJ2-5, with D perhaps TRBD2 (5 bases). The CDR3 runs 14 residues. V was trimmed by 4 bases and J by 5 bases, leaving 14 bases between them. CDR3 loop: CASSSSGPGETQYF. CDR3 nucleotide sequence: TGTGCCAGCAGTTCGAGCGGCCCGGGGGAGACCCAGTACTTC.

This clonotype was recorded a few times. This chain joins TRBV19 and TRBJ2-3; D not certain. Trimming left V 3 bases short and J 1 base short, with 2 bases between. This CDR3 is built from 12 residues. Germline CDR1 reads LNHDA; CDR2 reads SQIVND (reference sequence). The CDR3 loop is CASSIGTDTQYF. CDR3 sequence (DNA): TGTGCCAGTAGTATTGGCACAGATACGCAGTATTTT.

The chain has TRBV27 and TRBJ2-2; no clear D. Trimming removed 3 bases at V and 6 bases at J, with 17 bases between. CDR1 and CDR2 (germline): MNHEY, SMNVEV (reference sequence). The CDR3 has 16 residues. The CDR3 bases are TGTGCCAGCAGTTTCCTTCGGGTCACGGTGGCCGGGGAGCTGTTTTTT. It encodes CASSFLRVTVAGELFF.

This clonotype came up a few times. The V call is TRBV20-1, the J call TRBJ1-1; the D gene is possibly TRBD1 (6 bases). From germline, CDR1 is DFQATT and CDR2 SNEGSKA (reference sequence). With 5 bases removed from V and 3 bases from J, the gap between germline ends came to 13 bases. This CDR3 region has 13 residues. The DNA of the CDR3 is TGCAGTGCTCTTAAGACAGGTTACACTGAAGCTTTCTTT. Amino acids: CSALKTGYTEAFF.

This clonotype is medium-sized within its sample. The chain recombines TRBV20-1 with TRBJ2-2; 8 positions agree with TRBD2. Germline V gene sequence: CDR1 DFQATT, CDR2 SNEGSKA (reference sequence). The CDR3 extends over 13 amino acids. The ends lost 4 bases at V and 6 bases at J; junction bases unmatched: 4. The CDR3 is CSAKPGGAGELFF. The DNA of the CDR3 is TGCAGTGCTAAACCGGGAGGGGCCGGGGAGCTGTTTTTT.

This clonotype has a handful of counts. The chain recombines TRBV7-2 with TRBJ2-1, with no clear D. The CDR3 loop spans 16 amino acids. CDR1 and CDR2 (germline): SGHTA, FQGNSA. Trimming took 1 base from V and 4 from J, leaving 14 bases between them. The CDR3 DNA reads TGTGCCAGCAGCTTAGATCCCTCTGGGATTTACAATGAGCAGTTCTTC. It is translated as CASSLDPSGIYNEQFF.

This clonotype was detected a few times. This chain connects TRBV7-9 to TRBJ2-7, with D perhaps being TRBD1 or TRBD2 (6 bases each). V was pared by 3 bases and J by 7 bases, with 19 bases between. The CDR3 is 15 amino acids. Germline CDR1 and CDR2: SEHNR and FQNEAQ (reference sequence). In nucleotides, the CDR3 is TGTGCCAGCAGCTTTGGGGACGGGGGCGGAGTGGAGCAGTACTTC. This translates into CASSFGDGGGVEQYF.

V and J are TRBV5-1 and TRBJ2-7; D remains unclear. With 2 bases removed from V and 2 bases from J, the gap between germline ends came to 8 bases. This CDR3 has 13 residues. CDR1 is SGHRS and CDR2 is YFSETQ in the germline V gene. The CDR3 spells CASSFAGTYEQYF. CDR3 DNA sequence: TGCGCCAGCAGCTTCGCCGGAACCTACGAGCAGTACTTC.

This clonotype is medium-sized by share. The chain joins TRBV6-1 to TRBJ1-5, with a tentative D call TRBD1 (6 bases). Germline CDR1 reads MNHNS; CDR2 reads SASEGT. Trimming cost V 8 bases and J 2 bases, with 16 bases left between them. The CDR3 extends over 15 amino acids. CDR3 region: CASRETGMGNQPQHF. The CDR3 bases are TGTGCCAGCCGGGAAACAGGGATGGGCAATCAGCCCCAGCATTTT.

This chain links TRBV5-1 with TRBJ2-1, with a possible D match to TRBD2 (7 bases). The CDR3 is 17 amino acids. V was shortened by 4 bases and J by 6 bases, with 23 bases between the two germline ends. The germline gives CDR1 SGHRS, CDR2 YFSETQ. The CDR3 reads CASSPEGGARSGNEQFF. The CDR3 region has the DNA TGCGCCAGCAGCCCGGAAGGGGGGGCCCGGTCCGGCAATGAGCAGTTCTTC.